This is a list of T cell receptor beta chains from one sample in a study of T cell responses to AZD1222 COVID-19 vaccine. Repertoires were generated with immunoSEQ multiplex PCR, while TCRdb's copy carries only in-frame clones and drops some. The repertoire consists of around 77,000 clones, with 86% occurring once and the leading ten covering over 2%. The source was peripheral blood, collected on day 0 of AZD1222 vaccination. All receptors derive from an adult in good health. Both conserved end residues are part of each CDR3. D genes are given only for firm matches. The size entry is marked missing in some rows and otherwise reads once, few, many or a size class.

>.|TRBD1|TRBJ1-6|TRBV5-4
TGTGCCAGCAGACGACAGGGAGATAATTCACCCCTCCACTTT
CASRRQGDNSPLHF
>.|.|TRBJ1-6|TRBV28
TGTGCCAGCAGGCCCTCAAGGGTCGGACCTAATTCACCCCTCCACTTT
CASRPSRVGPNSPLHF
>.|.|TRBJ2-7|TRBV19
TGTGCCAGTAGTATCTATGGGAACGAGCAGTACTTC
CASSIYGNEQYF
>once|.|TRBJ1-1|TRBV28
TGTGCCAGCAGTTTACAGAACACTGAAGCTTTCTTT
CASSLQNTEAFF
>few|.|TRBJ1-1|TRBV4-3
TGCGCCAGCAGCCAAGCACTAGGGAACACTGAAGCTTTCTTT
CASSQALGNTEAFF
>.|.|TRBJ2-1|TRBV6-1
TGTGCCAGCAGTGAATTCCCAGGCCAGCAGTTCTTC
CASSEFPGQQFF
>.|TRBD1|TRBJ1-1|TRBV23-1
TGCGCCAGCGGGGGACAGGGAACGAACACTGAAGCTTTCTTT
CASGGQGTNTEAFF
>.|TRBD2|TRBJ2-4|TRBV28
TGTGCCAGCAGTTTAAGGGGACTAGTTGACAAAAACATTCAGTACTTC
CASSLRGLVDKNIQYF
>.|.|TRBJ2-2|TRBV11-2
TGTGCCAGCAGCTTAGGGGGGTCGTTACCCACCGGGGAGCTGTTTTTT
CASSLGGSLPTGELFF
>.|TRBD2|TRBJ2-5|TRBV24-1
TGTGCCACCAGTGAAGGGACTAGCGGAAATCAAGAGACCCAGTACTTC
CATSEGTSGNQETQYF
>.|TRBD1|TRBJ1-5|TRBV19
TGTGCCAGTAGTTTAGGGACAGGTAATCAGCCCCAGCATTTT
CASSLGTGNQPQHF
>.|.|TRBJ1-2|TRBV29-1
TGCAGCGTTGTGCACTTAGATGGCTACACCTTC
CSVVHLDGYTF
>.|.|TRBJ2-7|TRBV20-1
TGCAGTGCTAGTCAAGGACAGTCCTACGAGCAGTACTTC
CSASQGQSYEQYF
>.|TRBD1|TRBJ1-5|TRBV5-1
TGCGCCAGCAGCTTGGAGGGACAGGGCAATCAGCCCCAGCATTTT
CASSLEGQGNQPQHF
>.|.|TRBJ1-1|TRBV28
TGTGCCAGCATCACTTCGGGCCTCAACATGAACACTGAAGCTTTCTTT
CASITSGLNMNTEAFF
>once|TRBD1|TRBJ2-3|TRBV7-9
TGTGCCAGCAGCTTATCGGGACAGGGCGCAGATACGCAGTATTTT
CASSLSGQGADTQYF
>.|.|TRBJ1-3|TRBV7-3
TGTGCCAGCAGCTTAAGTCCGGCGGGTGCTGGAAACACCATATATTTT
CASSLSPAGAGNTIYF
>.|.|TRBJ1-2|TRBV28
TGTGCCAGCAGTTTACAAGGGGAACTCTATGGCTACACCTTC
CASSLQGELYGYTF
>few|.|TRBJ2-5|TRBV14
TGTGCCAGCAATGAGGTATTCCAAGAGACCCAGTACTTC
CASNEVFQETQYF
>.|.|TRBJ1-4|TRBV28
TGTGCCAGCAGTTTGTCGGGTGGGAAAGGAGAAAAACTGTTTTTT
CASSLSGGKGEKLFF
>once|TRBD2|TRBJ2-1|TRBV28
TGTGCCAGCAGTTCGGGACTAGCGGTCTACAATGAGCAGTTCTTC
CASSSGLAVYNEQFF
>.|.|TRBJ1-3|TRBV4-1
TGCGCCAGCAGCCAAAGGGCGGACTCTGGAAACACCATATATTTT
CASSQRADSGNTIYF
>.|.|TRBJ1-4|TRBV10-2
TGCGCCAGCAGTGAGTCTCGGGGGCCTAATGAAAAACTGTTTTTT
CASSESRGPNEKLFF
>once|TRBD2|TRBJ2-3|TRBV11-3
TGTGCCAGCAGCCGAACTAGCGGGAGTTTTCGCACAGATACGCAGTATTTT
CASSRTSGSFRTDTQYF
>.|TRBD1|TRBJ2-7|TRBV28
TGTGCCAGCACTGAGGACAGGAGCGAGCAGTACTTC
CASTEDRSEQYF
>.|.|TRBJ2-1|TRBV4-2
TGTGCCAGCAGCCAAATCCGTAATGAGCAGTTCTTC
CASSQIRNEQFF
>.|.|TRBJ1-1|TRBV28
TGTGCCGTGTCTGGGGCTTTCTTT
CAVSGAFF
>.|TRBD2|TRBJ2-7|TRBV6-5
TGTGCCAGCAGGCCGGGACTAGCGGGGATTTACGAGCAGTACTTC
CASRPGLAGIYEQYF
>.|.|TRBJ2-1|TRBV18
TGTGCCAGCTCACCGTCGGCTAGCGAGGCTGAGCAGTTCTTC
CASSPSASEAEQFF
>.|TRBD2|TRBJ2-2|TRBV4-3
TGCGCCAGCAGCCGGGTAACTAGCGCGAACACCGGGGAGCTGTTTTTT
CASSRVTSANTGELFF
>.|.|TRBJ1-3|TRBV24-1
TGTGCCACCAGTGATTCGAGTATCTCTGGAAACACCATATATTTT
CATSDSSISGNTIYF
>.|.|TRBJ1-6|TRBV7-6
TGTGCCAGCAGCTTAGGAATCGCTAATTCACCCCTCCACTTT
CASSLGIANSPLHF
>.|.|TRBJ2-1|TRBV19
TGTGCCAGTAGTATCCGGGTGGGCAATGAGCAGTTCTTC
CASSIRVGNEQFF
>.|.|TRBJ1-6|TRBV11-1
TGTGCCAGCAGCCCAGCGGGGAGTGGGTCACCCCTCCACTTT
CASSPAGSGSPLHF
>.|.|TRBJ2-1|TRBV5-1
TGCGCCAGCAGCTTGGGGGGTGAGCAGTTCTTC
CASSLGGEQFF
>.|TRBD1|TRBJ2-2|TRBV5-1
TGCGCCAGCAGTCTAGGACAGGGGAGCACCGGGGAGCTGTTTTTT
CASSLGQGSTGELFF
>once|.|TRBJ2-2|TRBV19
TGTGCCAGTAGTATAGATGGGTTAGGGACCGGGGAGCTGTTTTTT
CASSIDGLGTGELFF
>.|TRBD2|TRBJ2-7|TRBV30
TGTGCCTGGAGGGCGGGAGGAGGGGCCTACGAGCAGTACTTC
CAWRAGGGAYEQYF
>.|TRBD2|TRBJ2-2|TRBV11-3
TGTGCCAGCAGCTCGGAAGCGGGGGGGTACACCGGGGAGCTGTTTTTT
CASSSEAGGYTGELFF
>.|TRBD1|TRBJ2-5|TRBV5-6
TGTGCCAGCAGCTTGGGTACCGGGACAGCGAAAGAGACCCAGTACTTC
CASSLGTGTAKETQYF
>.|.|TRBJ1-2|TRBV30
TGTGCCTGGAGTCCCCCTCTTCCTGGCTACACCTTC
CAWSPPLPGYTF
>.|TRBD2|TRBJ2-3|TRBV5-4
TGTGCCAGCAGCCTGACTAGCGGGAGGGCAGGGGATACGCAGTATTTT
CASSLTSGRAGDTQYF
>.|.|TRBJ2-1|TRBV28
TGTGCCAGCAGTCGGCAGGGGCGGGTTAATGAGCAGTTCTTC
CASSRQGRVNEQFF
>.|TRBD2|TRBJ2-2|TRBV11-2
TGTGCCAGCAGCCCAGAGCGGGGGAACACCGGGGAGCTGTTTTTT
CASSPERGNTGELFF
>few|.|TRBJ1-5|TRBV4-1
TGCGCCAGCAGCCAACCCAGCGGGGCCGCTATGGATCAGCCCCAGCATTTT
CASSQPSGAAMDQPQHF
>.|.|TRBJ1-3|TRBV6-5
TGTGCCAGCCAACCCGGTCTATCTGGAAACACCATATATTTT
CASQPGLSGNTIYF
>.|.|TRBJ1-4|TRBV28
TGTGCCAGCAGTTTATCGGGGGTCGCGGAAAAACTGTTTTTT
CASSLSGVAEKLFF
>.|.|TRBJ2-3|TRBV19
TGTGCCAGTAGTATAGATGGGGGAGGAGGAGATACGCAGTATTTT
CASSIDGGGGDTQYF
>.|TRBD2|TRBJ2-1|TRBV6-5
TGTGCCAGCAGTCCCCGGACTAGGGGCTACAATGAGCAGTTCTTC
CASSPRTRGYNEQFF
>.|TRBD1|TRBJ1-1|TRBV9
TGTGCCAGCAGCGCCATTGTGCGGCAGAGACAGGGCACTGAAGCTTTCTTT
CASSAIVRQRQGTEAFF
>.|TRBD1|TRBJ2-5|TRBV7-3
TGTGCCAGCAGCTTAGGGCCTTTGGGACAGTCGGAGACCCAGTACTTC
CASSLGPLGQSETQYF
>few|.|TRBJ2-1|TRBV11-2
TGTGCCAGCAGCTTAGACTCTGGCTCCTACAATGAGCAGTTCTTC
CASSLDSGSYNEQFF
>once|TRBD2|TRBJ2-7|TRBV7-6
TGTGCCAGCAGCTTAGGGACGGCGGGGGTTTCAGCCTACGAGCAGTACTTC
CASSLGTAGVSAYEQYF
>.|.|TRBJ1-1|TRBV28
TGTGCCACCTACCCCGGGGGTGAAGTCACTGAAGCTTTCTTT
CATYPGGEVTEAFF
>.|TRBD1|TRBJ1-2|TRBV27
TGTGCCAGCAGTCCTGGGACAGTGGATGGCTACACCTTC
CASSPGTVDGYTF